This T cell receptor (beta chain) was recovered during a study of CD8 T cells in ankylosing spondylitis. MiXCR, applied by TCRdb to the 5' RACE reads, yields one record per CDR3 protein. Of a few hundred thousand distinct CDR3 sequences in the sample, 20% are singletons; the top ten hold about an eighth. About this clonotype itself: As yet, its antigen is unknown.

Findings and caveats of the study: It appeared that ankylosing spondylitis blood was characterized by a TCR beta motif of about 8 highly homologous variants.

Specimen: blood, either unsorted or a sorted T cell fraction (not recorded which). This clonotype originated in a male donor with ankylosing spondylitis or in good health (not recorded which).

For the CDR3, the DNA is TGCAGCGTGGGTGACTACTATGGCTACACCTTC. Its translation is CSVGDYYGYTF. The rearrangement joins TRBV29-1 to TRBJ1-2, with D uncertain. Germline V gives CDR1 SQVTM, CDR2 ANQGSEA. This CDR3 comprises 11 residues. Trimming stripped 6 bases from V and 3 bases from J, with 8 bases between. Looking up the rest from reference TRBV29-1 and TRBJ1-2 gives the full variable domain: SAVISQKPSRDICQRGTSLTIQCQVDSQVTMMFWYRQQPGQSLTLIATANQGSEATYESGFVIDKFPISRPNLTFSTLTVSNMSPEDSSIYLCSVGDYYGYTFGSGTRLTVV.